What follows is one T cell receptor beta chain and its context. The method was immunoSEQ multiplex PCR; TCRdb's version includes in-frame clones alone and lacks a portion of them. The sample includes about 150,000 clones, 87% of them seen just once. Per germline, CDR1 SGHNT and CDR2 YYREEE (reference sequence). The CDR3 has 14 amino acids. The V end was cut by 2 bases, the J end by 1 base, with 9 bases between. The sample is drawn from a study of blood T cell repertoires in COVID-19. The sequence was collected from a woman in her sixties with active or convalescent COVID-19. The sequenced sample consisted of peripheral blood. This chain uses TRBV5-4 with TRBJ2-5, with no clear D. CDR3 nucleotides: TGTGCCAGCAGCTTATATAGCCCCCAAGAGACCCAGTACTTC. It yields the protein CASSLYSPQETQYF.